This T cell receptor (beta chain) was recovered during a study of T cells expressing NK-cell markers. Study-level information: According to the study, TCR beta repertoires originated from sorted CD3+CD56+NKG2C+, CD3+CD56+NKG2C- and CD3+CD56-NKG2C+ T cells.

The study's findings and limits: Top CD8+ clonotypes included the dominant CD3+CD56+NKG2C+ clonotypes in 5 or 6 donors.

The cDNA for TCR beta came from 5'RACE template switching with UMIs. Using the 5' RACE reads, TCRdb records one entry per CDR3 protein without DNA. The sample includes more than 400,000 distinct CDR3 sequences. Details on this clonotype: Its antigen is undetermined.

CDR1 and CDR2 from the germline V gene are MNHEY and SMNVEV (reference sequence). There are 13 residues in the CDR3. Input material: blood T cells: a sorted CD56 or NKG2C T cell subset, CD4+ or CD8+ T cells, or bulk PBMC T cells (not recorded which). The sequence derives from a woman between 18 and 70 years old in good health. The rearrangement joins TRBV27 to TRBJ2-3. The CDR3: CASSFSGPDTQYF.